Below, 25 T cell receptor beta chains from the same sample are listed, as sequenced in a study of blood T cell repertoires in COVID-19. Clones were read by immunoSEQ multiplex PCR, and TCRdb kept only the in-frame ones, dropping some. The table records around 250,000 clones, 86% of them present only once. The sequencing sample was made of peripheral blood. The receptors here all came from a man of 80 years or more with acute or convalescent COVID-19.

The chain employs TRBV18 and TRBJ1-1, with D maybe TRBD1 (6 bases). Trimming left V 4 bases short and J 1 base short, with 13 bases between. The CDR3 contains 15 residues. Germline V gives CDR1 KGHSH, CDR2 LQKENI. For the CDR3, the DNA is TGTGCCAGCTCACAGGAACAGGGCCAGAACACTGAAGCTTTCTTT. Translated, it gives CASSQEQGQNTEAFF. Variable domain in full (rest from reference TRBV18 and TRBJ1-1): NAGVMQNPRHLVRRRGQEARLRCSPMKGHSHVYWYRQLPEEGLKFMVYLQKENIIDESGMPKERFSAEFPKEGPSILRIQQVVRGDSAAYFCASSQEQGQNTEAFFGQGTRLTVV.

The chain is built from TRBV28 and TRBJ2-7; 11 nucleotides match TRBD1. Germline V lookup: CDR1 MDHEN, CDR2 SYDVKM. V trimming: 5 bases; J trimming: 4 bases; junction bases outside the gene matches: 7. The CDR3 runs to 15 residues. The CDR3 protein is CASSLPGQGVYEQYF. The DNA of the CDR3 is TGTGCCAGCAGTCTCCCGGGACAGGGGGTGTACGAGCAGTACTTC.

The sample holds one count of this clone. The chain carries TRBV5-4 and TRBJ1-6; 9 positions match TRBD1. This CDR3 comprises 15 residues. Germline loops: CDR1 SGHNT, CDR2 YYREEE (reference sequence). V lost 2 bases and J lost 7; bases outside the gene matches: 4. The CDR3 sequence is CASSLQGAENSPLHF. DNA of the CDR3: TGTGCCAGCAGCTTACAGGGGGCGGAAAATTCACCCCTCCACTTT.

This chain links TRBV7-8 with TRBJ2-1; D ambiguous. Between the trimmed V and J ends, which lost 1 base and 7 bases, there was a span of 8 bases. CDR3 size: 13 residues. In germline, CDR1 is SGHVS, CDR2 FQNEAQ. CDR3 loop: CASSLEFRNEQFF. CDR3 sequence (DNA): TGTGCCAGCAGCTTAGAGTTCAGAAATGAGCAGTTCTTC.

The chain joins TRBV28 to TRBJ1-1; 7 bases are shared with TRBD1. This CDR3 is built from 16 residues. The V segment lost 5 bases and the J segment 0 bases; nucleotides outside the gene matches: 9. Per germline, CDR1 MDHEN and CDR2 SYDVKM. This CDR3 is CASSTTGVPMNTEAFF. The CDR3 nucleotides read TGTGCCAGCAGTACTACAGGGGTCCCTATGAACACTGAAGCTTTCTTT.

This chain connects TRBV6-5 to TRBJ1-4; D gene uncertain. The V gene lost 0 bases and the J gene lost 4 bases, with 9 bases spanning the gap. The CDR3 extends over 15 amino acids. Germline CDR1 and CDR2: MNHEY and SVGAGI. The CDR3 reads CASSYSNSGNEKLFF. The CDR3, as DNA: TGTGCCAGCAGTTACTCGAACAGCGGTAATGAAAAACTGTTTTTT.

This clone occurred many times. The rearrangement links TRBV20-1 to TRBJ1-2; a possible D gene is TRBD1 (5 bases). CDR1 DFQATT and CDR2 SNEGSKA come from the germline V gene (reference sequence). This CDR3 spans 11 amino acids. Between the trimmed V and J ends, which lost 7 bases and 6 bases, there was a span of 12 bases. CDR3 DNA: TGCAGTGGATGGGGAGGGGATGGCTACACCTTC. It codes for CSGWGGDGYTF.

The rearrangement uses TRBV6-5 and TRBJ1-4; 7 bases line up with TRBD1. The CDR3 is 16 residues long. Germline values: CDR1 MNHEY, CDR2 SVGAGI. J lost 4 bases, V lost 4 bases, and 9 bases had no gene match. CDR3 DNA: TGTGCCAGCAGTTCTAGGGGGCAGGAGGGTAATGAAAAACTGTTTTTT. Amino acids: CASSSRGQEGNEKLFF.

V and J are TRBV6-5 and TRBJ2-7; D is perhaps TRBD2 (5 bases). The germline V gene has CDR1 MNHEY and CDR2 SVGAGI. V dropped 4 bases and J dropped 3 bases, with 16 bases sitting between them. There are 15 residues in the CDR3. Here the CDR3 reads CASSFTAGLNYEQYF. The CDR3 coding sequence is TGTGCCAGCAGTTTCACTGCGGGCCTCAACTACGAGCAGTACTTC.

This clone was detected only once. The V call is TRBV6-5, the J call TRBJ1-3, with 7 positions matching TRBD1. CDR3 length: 15 amino acids. CDR1 MNHEY and CDR2 SVGAGI come from the germline V gene. The V gene end was trimmed by 0 bases and the J gene end by 2 bases; junction bases not matched to a gene: 1. CDR3 nucleotide sequence: TGTGCCAGCAGTTACTCCGACAGGGCTGGAAACACCATATATTTT. Encoded protein: CASSYSDRAGNTIYF.

The chain links TRBV15 to TRBJ2-2; D might be TRBD1 (5 bases). CDR1 is LNHNV and CDR2 is YYDKDF in the germline V gene (reference sequence). Deletions cut 1 base from V and 0 bases from J, with 6 bases between. This CDR3 region has 15 residues. CDR3 sequence (DNA): TGTGCCACCAGCAGAGGGGGCGCGAACACCGGGGAGCTGTTTTTT. Translated, it gives CATSRGGANTGELFF.

The chain links TRBV6-5 to TRBJ1-1, with 8 positions matching TRBD1. Trimming cost V 2 bases and J 4 bases; bases outside gene matches: 3. This CDR3 has 14 amino acids. CDR1 is MNHEY and CDR2 is SVGAGI in the germline V gene. CDR3 amino acids: CASSYGQGTTEAFF. The CDR3 bases are TGTGCCAGCAGTTACGGACAGGGTACCACTGAAGCTTTCTTT.

V gene TRBV9 combines with J gene TRBJ2-7; D is unresolved. Germline values: CDR1 SGDLS, CDR2 YYNGEE. This CDR3 has 13 residues. V was pared by 0 bases and J by 1 base, with 5 bases between. The CDR3 region has the DNA TGTGCCAGCAGCGTAGTACAGTCCTACGAGCAGTACTTC. It is translated as CASSVVQSYEQYF.

The chain has TRBV5-4 and TRBJ2-5; 8 nucleotides line up with TRBD1. V was pared by 4 bases and J by 5 bases, with 7 bases of the junction left unmatched. The germline V gene has CDR1 SGHNT and CDR2 YYREEE (reference sequence). The CDR3 consists of 14 residues. CDR3 in amino acids: CASSHQGALETQYF. The CDR3 DNA follows: TGTGCCAGCAGCCACCAGGGGGCCCTGGAGACCCAGTACTTC.

CDR3 bases: TGTGCCAGCAGCCAACCGGGGGGCAGCTCTGGAAACACCATATATTTT. Translating it yields CASSQPGGSSGNTIYF. This sequence joins TRBV3-1 (or the pseudogene TRBV3-2) and TRBJ1-3, with a tentative D call TRBD1 (6 bases). V was clipped by 2 bases and J by 0 bases, with 11 bases between them. This CDR3 comprises 16 residues. Germline lookup yields CDR1 LGHDT and CDR2 YNNKEL (reference sequence).

The chain links TRBV3-1 (or the pseudogene TRBV3-2) to TRBJ2-5; D may be TRBD2 (6 bases). V lost 5 bases and J lost 2, with 9 bases in between. CDR1 and CDR2 (germline): LGHDT, YNNKEL (reference sequence). The CDR3 sequence is 13 residues long. In DNA form, the CDR3 reads TGTGCCAGCAGCAAGGGACTTCAAGAGACCCAGTACTTC. It encodes CASSKGLQETQYF.

The V and J genes are TRBV5-8 and TRBJ2-5; tentative D call: TRBD2 (6 bases). Germline lookup yields CDR1 SGHTS and CDR2 YDEGEE. The CDR3 covers 14 residues. V lost 0 bases to trimming and J lost 6 bases, with 12 bases between them. The CDR3 loop reads CASSLAMGGKTQYF. CDR3 DNA sequence: TGTGCCAGCAGCTTGGCCATGGGCGGGAAGACCCAGTACTTC.

The rearrangement uses TRBV5-5 and TRBJ2-3; TRBD1 might be the D (6 bases). Deletions cut 4 bases from V and 3 bases from J, with 12 bases between. Germline values: CDR1 SGHKS, CDR2 YYEKEE (reference sequence). The CDR3 runs to 14 residues. The CDR3 DNA sequence: TGTGCCAGCAGCATCGGACAGAAGACAGATACGCAGTATTTT. Translated: CASSIGQKTDTQYF.

The V and J genes are TRBV3-1 (or the pseudogene TRBV3-2) and TRBJ2-7, with D maybe TRBD1 (5 bases). V lost 3 bases and J lost 1, with 22 bases in between. The CDR3 length is 18 residues. In germline, CDR1 is LGHDT, CDR2 YNNKEL (reference sequence). The CDR3 loop is CASSHGVGAKPTSYEQYF. The CDR3 nucleotides are TGTGCCAGCAGCCATGGTGTAGGGGCTAAGCCGACATCCTACGAGCAGTACTTC.

The chain employs TRBV4-3 and TRBJ1-4, with a tentative D call TRBD1 (5 bases). The germline V and J ends were trimmed by 0 bases and 2 bases, with 16 bases remaining between them. This CDR3 spans 18 amino acids. In germline, CDR1 is LGHNA, CDR2 YSLEER. CDR3 in amino acids: CASSQDLGGIATNEKLFF. The CDR3 bases are TGCGCCAGCAGCCAAGATCTGGGGGGAATCGCGACTAATGAAAAACTGTTTTTT.

V gene TRBV18 combines with J gene TRBJ1-6, with D maybe TRBD1 (6 bases). The CDR3 covers 14 residues. Trimming cost V 3 bases and J 10 bases, with 13 bases left between them. Germline values: CDR1 KGHSH, CDR2 LQKENI. As DNA, the CDR3 is TGTGCCAGCTCACCGAACTACAGGGAATCACCCCTCCACTTT. It specifies CASSPNYRESPLHF.

The chain recombines TRBV3-1 (or the pseudogene TRBV3-2) with TRBJ2-2; D is unresolved. The germline V gene encodes CDR1 LGHDT and CDR2 YNNKEL (reference sequence). V was trimmed by 6 bases and J by 6 bases, leaving 8 bases between them. CDR3 length equals 12 residues. CDR3 DNA sequence: TGTGCCAGCAGTCCCCGTCCCGGGGAGCTGTTTTTT. Translating gives CASSPRPGELFF.

The chain couples TRBV5-1 to TRBJ1-4; perhaps TRBD1 as D (5 bases). This CDR3 is 16 amino acids long. The V end was cut by 4 bases, the J end by 8 bases, with 21 bases between. The germline V gene has CDR1 SGHRS and CDR2 YFSETQ. The DNA of the CDR3 is TGCGCCAGCAGCCCGAATATGGGGGGTGCTGAGGAAAAACTGTTTTTT. It codes for CASSPNMGGAEEKLFF.

This clone was seen only a few times. Here the CDR3 DNA reads TGTGCCAGCAGCCAGTCGGACAGGAGACAACGAGGCACTGAAGCTTTCTTT. The encoded protein is CASSQSDRRQRGTEAFF. The V call is TRBV3-1 (or the pseudogene TRBV3-2), the J call TRBJ1-1; 7 nucleotides match TRBD1. After removal of 3 bases from V and 4 bases from J, the junction contained 14 bases not matched to a gene. The germline V gene encodes CDR1 LGHDT and CDR2 YNNKEL (reference sequence). The CDR3 loop spans 17 amino acids.

This chain links TRBV10-1 with TRBJ1-2, with D uncertain. Looked up from germline, CDR1 is WNHNN and CDR2 is SYGVQD (reference sequence). V was trimmed by 0 bases and J by 6 bases, leaving 8 bases between them. The CDR3 has 13 residues. This CDR3 is CASSESGRHGYTF. CDR3 sequence (DNA): TGCGCCAGCAGTGAGTCCGGGAGACATGGCTACACCTTC.